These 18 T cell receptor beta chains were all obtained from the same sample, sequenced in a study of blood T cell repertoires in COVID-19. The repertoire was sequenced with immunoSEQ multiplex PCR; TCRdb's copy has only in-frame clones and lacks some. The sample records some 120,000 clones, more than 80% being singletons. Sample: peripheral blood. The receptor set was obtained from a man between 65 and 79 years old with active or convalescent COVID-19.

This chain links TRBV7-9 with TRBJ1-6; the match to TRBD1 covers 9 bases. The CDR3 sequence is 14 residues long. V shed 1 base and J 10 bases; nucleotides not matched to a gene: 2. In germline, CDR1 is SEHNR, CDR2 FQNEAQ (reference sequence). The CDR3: CASSLGGQGSPLHF. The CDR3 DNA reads TGTGCCAGCAGCTTAGGGGGACAGGGATCACCCCTCCACTTT. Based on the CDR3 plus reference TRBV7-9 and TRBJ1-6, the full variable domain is DTGVSQNPRHKITKRGQNVTFRCDPISEHNRLYWYRQTLGQGPEFLTYFQNEAQLEKSRLLSDRFSAERPKGSFSTLEIQRTEQGDSAMYLCASSLGGQGSPLHFGNGTRLTVT.

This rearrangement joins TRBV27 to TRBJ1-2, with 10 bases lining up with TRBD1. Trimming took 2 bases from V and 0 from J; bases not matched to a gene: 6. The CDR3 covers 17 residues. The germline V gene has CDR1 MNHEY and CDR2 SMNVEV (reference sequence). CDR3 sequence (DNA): TGTGCCAGCAGTTTAGTGGGACAGGGGACCTCTAACTATGGCTACACCTTC. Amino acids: CASSLVGQGTSNYGYTF.

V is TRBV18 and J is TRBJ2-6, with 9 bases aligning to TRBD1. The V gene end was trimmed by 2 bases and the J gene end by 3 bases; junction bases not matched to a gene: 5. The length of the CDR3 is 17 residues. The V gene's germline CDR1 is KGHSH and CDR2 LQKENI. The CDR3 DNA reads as TGTGCCAGCTCACCATCCACAGGGGGCTTTGGGGCCAACGTCCTGACTTTC. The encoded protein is CASSPSTGGFGANVLTF.

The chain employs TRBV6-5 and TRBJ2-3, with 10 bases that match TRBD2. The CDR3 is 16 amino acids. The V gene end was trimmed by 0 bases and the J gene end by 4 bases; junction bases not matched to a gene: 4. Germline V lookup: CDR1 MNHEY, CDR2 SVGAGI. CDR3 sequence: CASSYSASGSPDTQYF. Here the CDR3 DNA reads TGTGCCAGCAGTTACTCGGCTAGCGGGAGCCCAGATACGCAGTATTTT.

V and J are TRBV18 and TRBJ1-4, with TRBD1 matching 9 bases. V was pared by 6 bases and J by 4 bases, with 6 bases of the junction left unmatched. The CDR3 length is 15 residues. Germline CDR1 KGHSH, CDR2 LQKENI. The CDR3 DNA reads TGTGCCAGCTCGTCCGGGACAGGGATTAATGAAAAACTGTTTTTT. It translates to CASSSGTGINEKLFF. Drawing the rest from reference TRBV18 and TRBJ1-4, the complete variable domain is NAGVMQNPRHLVRRRGQEARLRCSPMKGHSHVYWYRQLPEEGLKFMVYLQKENIIDESGMPKERFSAEFPKEGPSILRIQQVVRGDSAAYFCASSSGTGINEKLFFGSGTQLSVL.

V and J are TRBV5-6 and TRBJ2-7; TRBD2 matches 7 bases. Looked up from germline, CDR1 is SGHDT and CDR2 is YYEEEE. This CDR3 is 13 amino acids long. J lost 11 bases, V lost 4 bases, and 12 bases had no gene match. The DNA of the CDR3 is TGTGCCAGCAGCAGCGGGACTCCCGGGACTGAGTACTTC. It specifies CASSSGTPGTEYF.

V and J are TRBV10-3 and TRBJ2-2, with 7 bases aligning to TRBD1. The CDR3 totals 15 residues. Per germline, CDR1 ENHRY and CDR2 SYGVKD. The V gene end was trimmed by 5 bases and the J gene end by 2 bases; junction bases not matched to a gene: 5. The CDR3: CAISLGGLNTGELFF. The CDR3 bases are TGTGCCATCAGTTTAGGGGGCCTTAACACCGGGGAGCTGTTTTTT.

The CDR3 is CASSTGTGIGETQYF. In nucleotides, the CDR3 is TGTGCCAGCTCGACCGGGACAGGGATTGGAGAGACCCAGTACTTC. The gene calls are TRBV18 and TRBJ2-5; TRBD1 matches 9 bases. The J segment lost 4 bases and the V segment lost 6 bases, leaving 9 bases of the junction unmatched. Germline CDR1 and CDR2: KGHSH and LQKENI. CDR3 length equals 15 residues.

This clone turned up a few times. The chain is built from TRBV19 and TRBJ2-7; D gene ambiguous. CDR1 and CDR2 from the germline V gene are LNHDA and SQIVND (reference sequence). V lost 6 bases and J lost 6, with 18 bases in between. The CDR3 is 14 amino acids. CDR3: CASRMTPSVGEQYF. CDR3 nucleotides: TGTGCCAGTAGGATGACACCCTCGGTGGGCGAGCAGTACTTC.

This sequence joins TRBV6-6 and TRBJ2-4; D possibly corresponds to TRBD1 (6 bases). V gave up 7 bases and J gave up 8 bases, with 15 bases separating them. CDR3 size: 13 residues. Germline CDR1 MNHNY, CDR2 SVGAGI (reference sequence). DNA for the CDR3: TGTGCCAGCACCCTCGGGACACTCGACATTCAGTACTTC. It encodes CASTLGTLDIQYF.

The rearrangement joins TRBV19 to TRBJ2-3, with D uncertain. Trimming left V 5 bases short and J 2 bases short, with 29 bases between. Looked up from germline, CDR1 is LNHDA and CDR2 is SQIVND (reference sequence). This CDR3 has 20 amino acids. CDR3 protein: CASSSPAAARPSRLTDTQYF. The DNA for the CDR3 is TGTGCCAGTAGTTCCCCCGCCGCCGCTCGCCCCTCTCGACTCACAGATACGCAGTATTTT. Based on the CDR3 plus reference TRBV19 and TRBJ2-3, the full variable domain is DGGITQSPKYLFRKEGQNVTLSCEQNLNHDAMYWYRQDPGQGLRLIYYSQIVNDFQKGDIAEGYSVSREKKESFPLTVTSAQKNPTAFYLCASSSPAAARPSRLTDTQYFGPGTRLTVL.

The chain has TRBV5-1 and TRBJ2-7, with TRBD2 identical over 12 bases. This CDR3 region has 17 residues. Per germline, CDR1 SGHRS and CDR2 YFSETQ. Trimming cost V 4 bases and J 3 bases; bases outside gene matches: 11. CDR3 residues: CASSTGTSGFIRYEQYF. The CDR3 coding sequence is TGCGCCAGCAGCACAGGGACTAGCGGGTTTATCCGCTACGAGCAGTACTTC.

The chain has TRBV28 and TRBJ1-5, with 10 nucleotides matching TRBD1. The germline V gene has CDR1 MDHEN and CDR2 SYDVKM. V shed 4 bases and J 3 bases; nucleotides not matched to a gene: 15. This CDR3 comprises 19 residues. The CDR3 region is CASSSRMRQGAKNNQPQHF. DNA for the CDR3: TGTGCCAGCAGTTCACGGATGAGACAGGGGGCGAAGAACAATCAGCCCCAGCATTTT. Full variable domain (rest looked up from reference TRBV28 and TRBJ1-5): DVKVTQSSRYLVKRTGEKVFLECVQDMDHENMFWYRQDPGLGLRLIYFSYDVKMKEKGDIPEGYSVSREKKERFSLILESASTNQTSMYLCASSSRMRQGAKNNQPQHFGDGTRLSIL.

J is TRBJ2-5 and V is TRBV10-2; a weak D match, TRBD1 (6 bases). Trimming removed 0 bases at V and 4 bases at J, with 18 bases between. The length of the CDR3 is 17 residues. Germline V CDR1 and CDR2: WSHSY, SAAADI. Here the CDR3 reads CASSESGAGDVGETQYF. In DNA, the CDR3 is TGCGCCAGCAGTGAGTCGGGGGCAGGGGACGTAGGAGAGACCCAGTACTTC.

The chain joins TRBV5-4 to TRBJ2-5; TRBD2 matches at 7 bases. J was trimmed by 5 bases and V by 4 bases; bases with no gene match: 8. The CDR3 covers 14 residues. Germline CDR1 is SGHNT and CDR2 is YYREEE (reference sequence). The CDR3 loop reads CASSQRGGAETQYF. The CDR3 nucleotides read TGTGCCAGCAGCCAGCGGGGCGGGGCCGAGACCCAGTACTTC.

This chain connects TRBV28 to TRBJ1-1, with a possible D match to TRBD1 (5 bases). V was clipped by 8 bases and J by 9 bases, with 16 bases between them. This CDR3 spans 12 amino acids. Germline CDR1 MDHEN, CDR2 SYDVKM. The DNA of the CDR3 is TGTGCCAGCTCGATCGTGGGGCAGCAAGCTTTCTTT. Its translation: CASSIVGQQAFF.

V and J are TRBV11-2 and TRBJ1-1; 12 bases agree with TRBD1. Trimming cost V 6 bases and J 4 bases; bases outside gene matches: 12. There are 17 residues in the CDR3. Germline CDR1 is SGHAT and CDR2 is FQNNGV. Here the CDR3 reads CASRERGGQGAATEAFF. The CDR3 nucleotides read TGTGCCAGCAGGGAAAGAGGGGGACAGGGGGCAGCCACTGAAGCTTTCTTT.

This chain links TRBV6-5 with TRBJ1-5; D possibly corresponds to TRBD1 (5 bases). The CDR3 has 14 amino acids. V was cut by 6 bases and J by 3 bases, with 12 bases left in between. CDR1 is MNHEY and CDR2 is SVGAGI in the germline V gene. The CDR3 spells CASSPGTPNQPQHF. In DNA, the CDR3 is TGTGCCAGCAGCCCCGGGACTCCCAATCAGCCCCAGCATTTT.